This is a list of T cell receptor beta chains from one sample in a study of shared clonotypes between healthy human individuals. The repertoire was sequenced with immunoSEQ multiplex PCR; TCRdb's copy has only in-frame clones and lacks some. The repertoire holds a few million clones, with just over 90% as singletons. Sequences were obtained from naive CD4+ T cells sorted from blood. The receptors were gathered from a man between 18 and 29 years old in good health. CDR3s include the opening cysteine and the closing phenylalanine or tryptophan. The D gene is left open where the match is weak. For some rows the clone size is stated as once, few or many, or as a class when expanded; others skip it.

j_gene: TRBJ2-5
v_gene: TRBV2
d_gene: .
abundance: .
CDR3nt: TGTGCCAGCAGTGACTGGGGGCGGGTAGAGACCCAGTACTTC
CDR3aa: CASSDWGRVETQYF

j_gene: TRBJ1-1
v_gene: TRBV19
d_gene: TRBD1
abundance: .
CDR3nt: TGTGCCAGTAGACAGGGGTGGGGTGAAGCTTTCTTT
CDR3aa: CASRQGWGEAFF

j_gene: TRBJ1-2
v_gene: TRBV5-6
d_gene: .
abundance: .
CDR3nt: TGTGCCAGCATCCTAAATGGACGGAAGCTCTATGGCTACACCTTC
CDR3aa: CASILNGRKLYGYTF

j_gene: TRBJ1-1
v_gene: TRBV2
d_gene: .
abundance: .
CDR3nt: TGTGCCAGCAGAGATCGTATATGGGAGACTGAAGCTTTCTTT
CDR3aa: CASRDRIWETEAFF

j_gene: TRBJ2-7
v_gene: TRBV28
d_gene: .
abundance: .
CDR3nt: TGTGCCAGCAGTTACCCGACACTCTCCTACGAGCAGTACTTC
CDR3aa: CASSYPTLSYEQYF

j_gene: TRBJ2-7
v_gene: TRBV5-6
d_gene: .
abundance: .
CDR3nt: TGTGCCAGCAGCCCGGCTTTCAACTACGAGCAGTACTTC
CDR3aa: CASSPAFNYEQYF

j_gene: TRBJ2-1
v_gene: TRBV19
d_gene: TRBD2
abundance: .
CDR3nt: TGTGCCAGTAGTCCGAGGACTAGCGGCAATGAGCAGTTCTTC
CDR3aa: CASSPRTSGNEQFF

j_gene: TRBJ1-6
v_gene: TRBV5-1
d_gene: TRBD1
abundance: .
CDR3nt: TGCGCCAGCAGCTATGGACAGGGGGGCAATTCACCCCTCCACTTT
CDR3aa: CASSYGQGGNSPLHF

j_gene: TRBJ2-5
v_gene: TRBV18
d_gene: .
abundance: .
CDR3nt: TGTGCCAGCTCACCATCGCGGGGCGCAGGGGGGCAAGAGACCCAGTACTTC
CDR3aa: CASSPSRGAGGQETQYF

j_gene: TRBJ2-5
v_gene: TRBV10-3
d_gene: .
abundance: .
CDR3nt: TGTGCCATCAGTGGCAGCCAAGAGACCCAGTACTTC
CDR3aa: CAISGSQETQYF

j_gene: TRBJ1-1
v_gene: TRBV19
d_gene: TRBD1
abundance: .
CDR3nt: TGTGCCAGTAGTATCGGACAGGGGGAAACTGAAGCTTTCTTT
CDR3aa: CASSIGQGETEAFF

j_gene: TRBJ1-3
v_gene: TRBV7-3
d_gene: .
abundance: .
CDR3nt: TGTGCCAGCAGCTTAACAGGGACTGGAAACACCATATATTTT
CDR3aa: CASSLTGTGNTIYF

j_gene: TRBJ2-5
v_gene: TRBV4-1
d_gene: TRBD2
abundance: .
CDR3nt: TGCGCCAGCAGCGACAGGGGAAGACTAGCGGGGGGACAAGAGACCCAGTACTTC
CDR3aa: CASSDRGRLAGGQETQYF

j_gene: TRBJ2-1
v_gene: TRBV18
d_gene: .
abundance: once
CDR3nt: TGTGCCAGCTCTCTCCCCGGAACCAGGAGCTCCTACAATGAGCAGTTCTTC
CDR3aa: CASSLPGTRSSYNEQFF

j_gene: TRBJ2-5
v_gene: TRBV20-1
d_gene: .
abundance: .
CDR3nt: TGCAGCGGGGCGGCGGAGACCCAGTACTTC
CDR3aa: CSGAAETQYF

j_gene: TRBJ2-5
v_gene: TRBV5-4
d_gene: .
abundance: .
CDR3nt: TGTGCCAGCAGCTTGACGGGAGAGACCCAGTACTTC
CDR3aa: CASSLTGETQYF

j_gene: TRBJ2-3
v_gene: TRBV5-1
d_gene: .
abundance: .
CDR3nt: TGCGCCAGCACCCGCGTCCAGAGCACAGATACGCAGTATTTT
CDR3aa: CASTRVQSTDTQYF

j_gene: TRBJ2-2
v_gene: TRBV5-1
d_gene: TRBD1
abundance: .
CDR3nt: TGCGCCAGCAGCCTACAACAGGGGGCGTCCGGGGAGCTGTTTTTT
CDR3aa: CASSLQQGASGELFF

j_gene: TRBJ2-1
v_gene: TRBV10-3
d_gene: .
abundance: .
CDR3nt: TGTGCCATCACACGGGAGCGGATGTACAATGAGCAGTTCTTC
CDR3aa: CAITRERMYNEQFF

j_gene: TRBJ2-5
v_gene: TRBV7-9
d_gene: .
abundance: once
CDR3nt: TGTGCCAGCAGCCCAACTAGTCGGGGAGAGACCCAGTACTTC
CDR3aa: CASSPTSRGETQYF

j_gene: TRBJ1-6
v_gene: TRBV18
d_gene: TRBD1
abundance: .
CDR3nt: TGTGCCACACAGGGGGCGGATAATTCACCCCTCCACTTT
CDR3aa: CATQGADNSPLHF

j_gene: TRBJ1-3
v_gene: TRBV6-5
d_gene: .
abundance: .
CDR3nt: TGTGCCAGCAGGATCGGGGGCTCTGGAAACACCATATATTTT
CDR3aa: CASRIGGSGNTIYF

j_gene: TRBJ2-1
v_gene: TRBV4-1
d_gene: TRBD2
abundance: .
CDR3nt: TGCGCCAGCAGCCCAGGCCTTCTAGCGGGAGGCCCCTACAATGAGCAGTTCTTC
CDR3aa: CASSPGLLAGGPYNEQFF

j_gene: TRBJ2-5
v_gene: TRBV29-1
d_gene: .
abundance: .
CDR3nt: TGCAGCGTTGCGGACACAAAGCAAGAGACCCAGTACTTC
CDR3aa: CSVADTKQETQYF

j_gene: TRBJ2-3
v_gene: TRBV4-2
d_gene: TRBD2
abundance: .
CDR3nt: TGTGCCAGCAGCCACCAACAGGTAACCGGGACTAGCGGGGGGCCGAGGCCTTTCACAGATACGCAGTATTTT
CDR3aa: CASSHQQVTGTSGGPRPFTDTQYF

j_gene: TRBJ1-1
v_gene: TRBV18
d_gene: .
abundance: .
CDR3nt: TGTGCCAGCTCACCACCTCAACTCCCTGAAGCTTTCTTT
CDR3aa: CASSPPQLPEAFF

j_gene: TRBJ2-7
v_gene: TRBV11-2
d_gene: .
abundance: .
CDR3nt: TGTGCCAGCAGCTTAGATCTGACAGCCATCTCCTACGAGCAGTACTTC
CDR3aa: CASSLDLTAISYEQYF

j_gene: TRBJ1-5
v_gene: TRBV28
d_gene: .
abundance: once
CDR3nt: TGTGCCAGCAGGGGCCCGGGGGGTAATCAGCCCCAGCATTTT
CDR3aa: CASRGPGGNQPQHF

j_gene: TRBJ1-1
v_gene: TRBV5-6
d_gene: TRBD1
abundance: once
CDR3nt: TGTGCCAGCAATACCGGGACAGGCTCTAAAGCTTTCTTT
CDR3aa: CASNTGTGSKAFF

j_gene: TRBJ2-1
v_gene: TRBV9
d_gene: .
abundance: .
CDR3nt: TGTGCCAGCAGCGTAGAGGATTCCTCCTACAATGAGCAGTTCTTC
CDR3aa: CASSVEDSSYNEQFF

j_gene: TRBJ2-2
v_gene: TRBV5-1
d_gene: TRBD1
abundance: .
CDR3nt: TGCGCCAGCAGCTTGGTTGGGACAGGGGTGTCCGGGGAGCTGTTTTTT
CDR3aa: CASSLVGTGVSGELFF

j_gene: TRBJ2-1
v_gene: TRBV28
d_gene: TRBD2
abundance: .
CDR3nt: TGTGCGGCTAGCGGGAGTTTTTACAATGAGCAGTTCTTC
CDR3aa: CAASGSFYNEQFF

j_gene: TRBJ2-4
v_gene: TRBV2
d_gene: .
abundance: .
CDR3nt: TGTGCCAGCAGATCCGGGCAGCGAAACATTCAGTACTTC
CDR3aa: CASRSGQRNIQYF

j_gene: TRBJ2-3
v_gene: TRBV5-1
d_gene: .
abundance: .
CDR3nt: TGCGCGACCCGTGCGGGGTCTAGCACAGATACGCAGTATTTT
CDR3aa: CATRAGSSTDTQYF

j_gene: TRBJ2-3
v_gene: TRBV7-9
d_gene: .
abundance: once
CDR3nt: TGTGCCAGCAGCTTAGAAGGCTTGGGAGATACGCAGTATTTT
CDR3aa: CASSLEGLGDTQYF

j_gene: TRBJ2-7
v_gene: TRBV5-6
d_gene: TRBD2
abundance: .
CDR3nt: TGTGCCAGCAGCTACAGCGGGAAACCCTACGAGCAGTACTTC
CDR3aa: CASSYSGKPYEQYF

j_gene: TRBJ1-4
v_gene: TRBV5-1
d_gene: TRBD1
abundance: .
CDR3nt: TGCGCCAGCAGCTTGCGACAGGGATCTAATGAAAAACTGTTTTTT
CDR3aa: CASSLRQGSNEKLFF